A selection of T cell receptor beta chains follows, all from one sample in a study of blood T cell repertoires in COVID-19. The table came from immunoSEQ multiplex PCR; TCRdb's copy has only in-frame clones and leaves some out. The data contain approximately 470,000 clones, 75% to 90% of them singletons. Sequenced sample: PBMCs or T cells enriched from blood (not recorded which). The receptors here all came from a woman in her late teens or twenties who had recovered from COVID-19. Each CDR3 is given with its conserved first and last residue. Clone size, where shown, is once, few, many, or a class for clones that have expanded.

V: TRBV12-3/TRBV12-4; size: .; CDR3: CASSGTQDIQYF
V: TRBV12-5; size: .; CDR3: CASGLVVARSASEQYF
V: TRBV10-1; size: once; CDR3: CASFNRGRMNTEAFF
V: TRBV5-6; size: .; CDR3: CASSPQERLFTF
V: TRBV5-1; size: .; CDR3: CASSLAWTGASYEQYF
V: TRBV7-9; size: few; CDR3: CASSSSGSNQPQHF
V: TRBV5-1; size: .; CDR3: CASSFQGAGNTIYF
V: TRBV2; size: .; CDR3: CASSEGGTGDQPQHF
V: TRBV2; size: .; CDR3: CASSVGSGEGQPQHF
V: TRBV5-4; size: .; CDR3: CASSLGLAGPSSYNEQFF
V: TRBV30; size: .; CDR3: CAWSVEGVGGYTF
V: TRBV15; size: .; CDR3: CATSSVKDTSNEKLFF
V: TRBV18; size: .; CDR3: CASSPIRSYNEQFF
V: TRBV3-1/TRBV3-2; size: .; CDR3: CASSLPGQANEKLFF
V: TRBV30; size: .; CDR3: CAWSLGVVTGELFF
V: TRBV6-5; size: .; CDR3: CASSYQSTDTQYF
V: TRBV3-1/TRBV3-2; size: .; CDR3: CASSQDVPRSSYEQYF
V: TRBV30; size: .; CDR3: CAWSGVNEQYF
V: TRBV6-2/TRBV6-3; size: .; CDR3: CASSSLNEQFF
V: TRBV18; size: .; CDR3: CASSPREVRSQPQHF
V: TRBV2; size: .; CDR3: CASTFWAGYTF
V: TRBV10-2; size: .; CDR3: CASSGSGGEQYF
V: TRBV5-6; size: .; CDR3: CASTQTGSNGYTF
V: TRBV18; size: .; CDR3: CASSPGGGLANEQFF